One and the same sample provided the 14 T cell receptor beta chains below, sequenced in a study of immune heterogeneity within non-small cell lung tumors. Genomic DNA from bulk tumor acted as the template, and about 600 ng was loaded per sample. Widely spaced biopsies, several per primary tumor, were obtained at surgery. The study cohort was described as untreated, and its members had newly diagnosed non-small cell lung cancer. They went on to have curative surgery. Multiplex PCR amplified TCR beta CDR3 with 32 V and 13 J primers. In TCRdb, the multiplex PCR reads were re-called with MiXCR into one record per CDR3 protein. The table shows 6,000 to 8,500 distinct CDR3 sequences, with under 25% occurring only once. Source material: lung tumor tissue. Receptor source: a man aged 55 to 70 with non-small cell lung cancer.

This clonotype was detected many times. This chain joins TRBV2 and TRBJ2-3; a weak D match, TRBD2 (6 bases). Between the trimmed V and J ends, which lost 3 bases and 5 bases, there was a span of 12 bases. In germline, CDR1 is SNHLY, CDR2 FYNNEI. The length of the CDR3 is 14 residues. CDR3 residues: CASSEEGREDTQYF. The CDR3 DNA reads TGTGCCAGCAGTGAGGAGGGGCGGGAAGATACGCAGTATTTT.

This clonotype is judged medium-sized (0.01 to 0.1%). The chain uses TRBV28 and TRBJ2-2; tentatively, D is TRBD2 (7 bases). V shed 5 bases and J shed 6 bases, with 19 bases lying between them. Germline V gene lookup returns CDR1 MDHEN and CDR2 SYDVKM. This CDR3 has 16 amino acids. The CDR3 sequence: CASSQGGGGGAGELFF. In DNA form, the CDR3 reads TGTGCCAGCAGTCAAGGGGGGGGCGGAGGAGCCGGGGAGCTGTTTTTT.

In this sample, this clonotype is medium-sized. The chain has TRBV2 and TRBJ2-7; TRBD1 is a possible D gene (5 bases). V lost 3 bases and J lost 6, with 18 bases in between. The V gene's germline CDR1 is SNHLY and CDR2 FYNNEI. CDR3 length: 15 amino acids. This CDR3 reads CASSESYGAYGEQYF. CDR3 sequence (DNA): TGTGCCAGCAGTGAGAGTTATGGGGCCTACGGCGAGCAGTACTTC.

This clonotype was observed many times. The chain joins TRBV7-9 to TRBJ2-1, with TRBD2 matching 16 bases. Trimming took 5 bases from V and 4 from J; bases not matched to a gene: 14. Germline lookup yields CDR1 SEHNR and CDR2 FQNEAQ (reference sequence). This CDR3 spans 20 amino acids. CDR3 DNA: TGTGCCAGCAGCCCAGGGACTAGCGGGAGGGCCACATCATCTTACAATGAGCAGTTCTTC. Amino acids: CASSPGTSGRATSSYNEQFF.

Worth noting for this clonotype: This may be a read error, as it is one base from a much larger clone. V usage is TRBV20-1 and J usage is TRBJ2-1, with D tentatively TRBD2 (8 bases). The CDR3 sequence is 17 residues long. Deletions cut 1 base from V and 6 bases from J, with 22 bases between. Germline CDR1 DFQATT, CDR2 SNEGSKA (reference sequence). CDR3 coding DNA: TGCAGTGCTAGAGGTTCGGGACTAGGGGGCTCTTTCAATGAGCAGTTCTTC. This gives the protein CSARGSGLGGSFNEQFF.

This clonotype was picked up many times. In nucleotides, the CDR3 is TGTGCCAGCAGCTTAGATCCCCCCCCCTGGGAGACCCAGTACTTC. Translating it yields CASSLDPPPWETQYF. The chain joins TRBV11-2 to TRBJ2-5; D is unresolved. V shed 0 bases and J shed 5 bases, with 13 bases lying between them. Germline CDR1 reads SGHAT; CDR2 reads FQNNGV. The CDR3 is made up of 15 amino acids.

Notes on this clonotype: It is likely a read error, because the conserved phenylalanine at the end of the CDR3 is missing. The limits of the CDR3 on the DNA are not certain, so only TCRdb's listed CDR3 is given. The rearrangement uses TRBV15 and TRBJ2-1; TRBD1 is the table's D call, not checked against the DNA. Germline CDR1 reads LNHNV; CDR2 reads YYDKDF (reference sequence). The CDR3 region is 14 residues in length, termini included. The CDR3: CATSRGQEGNEEFL.

By proportion, this clonotype is medium-sized (0.01 to 0.1%). The chain recombines TRBV15 with TRBJ1-2, with D perhaps matching TRBD1 (5 bases). Germline V gene lookup returns CDR1 LNHNV and CDR2 YYDKDF (reference sequence). CDR3 length: 15 amino acids. V dropped 0 bases and J dropped 3 bases, with 11 bases sitting between them. The CDR3 coding sequence is TGTGCCACCAGCAGAGATAGGAGGGGTGACTATGGCTACACCTTC. It specifies CATSRDRRGDYGYTF.

Points on this clonotype: A much larger clone lies a single base off, so this may be a read error. The chain couples TRBV7-3 to TRBJ2-7, with D unresolved. V was cut by 5 bases and J by 3 bases, with 11 bases left in between. CDR1 is SGHTA, CDR2 FQGTGA, per germline. This CDR3 comprises 13 residues. The CDR3 DNA sequence: TGTGCCAGCAGCCCAGGTCCCTTCTACGAGCAGTACTTC. Translated: CASSPGPFYEQYF.

By sample share, this clonotype is medium-sized. V and J are TRBV6-1 and TRBJ1-2; maybe TRBD1 (6 bases). Deletions cut 4 bases from V and 5 bases from J, with 20 bases between. CDR1 MNHNS and CDR2 SASEGT come from the germline V gene. This CDR3 has 16 residues. The CDR3 nucleotides are TGTGCCAGCAGTGGCCCGGGACACCCTCCCTGGTATGGCTACACCTTC. It is translated as CASSGPGHPPWYGYTF.

With regard to this clonotype: A much larger clone lies one base from this, so it may be a read error. The V call is TRBV29-1, the J call TRBJ2-7, with D hard to call. The V gene's germline CDR1 is SQVTM and CDR2 ANQGSEA. The CDR3 is 11 amino acids. CDR3 coding DNA: TGCAGGGTTGGGGAATCCTACGAGCAGTACTTC. It yields the protein CRVGESYEQYF.

This clonotype was counted at least ten times. This chain links TRBV7-9 with TRBJ1-3, with D unclear. The CDR3 covers 17 residues. From germline, CDR1 is SEHNR and CDR2 FQNEAQ (reference sequence). V was cut by 1 base and J by 0 bases, with 13 bases left in between. The CDR3 nucleotides are TGTGCCAGCAGCTTAGACGGGTTTCGGGGCTCTGGAAACACCATATATTTT. It codes for CASSLDGFRGSGNTIYF.

A few counts support this clonotype. Being one base from a much bigger clone, this may be a read error. DNA of the CDR3: TGCGCCAGAAGCTTGGCGGGGAACACCGGGGAGCTGTTTTTT. Translation gives CARSLAGNTGELFF. The V and J genes are TRBV5-1 and TRBJ2-2; TRBD2 might be the D (5 bases). Germline-derived CDR1 and CDR2 are SGHRS and YFSETQ. There are 14 residues in the CDR3.

Here the CDR3 DNA reads TGCAGTGCTAGACCTATGGGACTAGCGGGAGGCATCTACGAGCAGTACTTC. Its protein product is CSARPMGLAGGIYEQYF. The gene calls are TRBV20-1 and TRBJ2-7; 15 bases fit TRBD2. Germline-derived CDR1 and CDR2 are DFQATT and SNEGSKA (reference sequence). The CDR3 covers 17 residues. The ends lost 2 bases at V and 3 bases at J; junction bases unmatched: 8.